The 12 T cell receptor beta chains below all came from one sample that was sequenced in a study of patients and donors after allogeneic stem cell transplantation. Via MiXCR, TCRdb re-called the RT-PCR reads, giving one row per CDR3 protein. The table has fewer than 180,000 distinct CDR3 sequences, 37% seen once. Sequences were obtained from blood, either unsorted or a sorted T cell fraction (not recorded which). These receptors were collected from a human donor who was either an allogeneic HSCT recipient or a stem cell or donor lymphocyte infusion donor (not recorded which). It is not recorded whose cells these are; they may come from a transplant donor.

The chain carries TRBV29-1 and TRBJ1-2; D is unresolved. Deletions cut 1 base from V and 4 bases from J, with 4 bases between. The CDR3 has 11 amino acids. In germline, CDR1 is SQVTM, CDR2 ANQGSEA. As DNA, the CDR3 is TGCAGCGTTGAAGTGGGCTATGGCTACACCTTC. Its translation is CSVEVGYGYTF.

V usage is TRBV5-1 and J usage is TRBJ2-5, with 12 bases fitting TRBD2. The V and J ends lost 1 base and 4 bases, in that order; junction bases with no gene match: 2. This CDR3 region has 15 residues. The germline CDR1 and CDR2 sequences are SGHRS and YFSETQ. CDR3 bases: TGCGCCAGCAGCTTGCTGACTAGCGGGAGAGAGACCCAGTACTTC. Translated: CASSLLTSGRETQYF.

This clonotype was picked up a small number of times. V gene TRBV7-2 combines with J gene TRBJ1-6, with TRBD1 identical over 7 bases. The germline V gene has CDR1 SGHTA and CDR2 FQGNSA. After removal of 1 base from V and 6 bases from J, the junction contained 3 bases not matched to a gene. The CDR3 has 15 residues. The CDR3 loop is CASSLEGTVNSPLHF. The CDR3 DNA is TGTGCCAGCAGCTTAGAGGGGACAGTTAATTCACCCCTCCACTTT. Together with reference TRBV7-2 and TRBJ1-6, the CDR3 gives the full variable domain: GAGVSQSPSNKVTEKGKDVELRCDPISGHTALYWYRQSLGQGLEFLIYFQGNSAPDKSGLPSDRFSAERTGGSVSTLTIQRTQQEDSAVYLCASSLEGTVNSPLHFGNGTRLTVT.

This clonotype was recorded many times. This chain links TRBV4-3 with TRBJ1-1; no clear D gene. V was clipped by 0 bases and J by 5 bases, with 16 bases between them. The CDR3 totals 16 residues. CDR1 and CDR2 (germline): LGHNA, YSLEER. The CDR3 nucleotides are TGCGCCAGCAGCCAAGATGTCGGCGGAGGTGGGACTGAAGCTTTCTTT. This codes for CASSQDVGGGGTEAFF.

V and J are TRBV5-1 and TRBJ1-2; perhaps TRBD1 as D (6 bases). Per germline, CDR1 SGHRS and CDR2 YFSETQ. CDR3 length: 11 amino acids. CDR3 region: CESTGYYGYTF. CDR3 DNA sequence: TGCGAATCTACAGGGTACTATGGCTACACCTTC. Combining the CDR3 with reference TRBV5-1 and TRBJ1-2 gives the whole variable domain KAGVTQTPRYLIKTRGQQVTLSCSPISGHRSVSWYQQTPGQGLQFLFEYFSETQRNKGNFPGRFSGRQFSNSRSEMNVSTLELGDSALYLCESTGYYGYTFGSGTRLTVV.

The V gene is TRBV29-1, the J gene TRBJ2-3; TRBD1 matches at 8 bases. With V trimmed by 4 bases and J by 2 bases, 5 bases remained unmatched. Germline CDR1 SQVTM, CDR2 ANQGSEA. The CDR3 is 14 amino acids. CDR3 DNA: TGCAGCGTTGTGGACAGGGCGTCCACAGATACGCAGTATTTT. Amino acid sequence: CSVVDRASTDTQYF.

The V gene is TRBV6-5, the J gene TRBJ2-7, with TRBD1 as a possible D gene (6 bases). Trimming stripped 2 bases from V and 2 bases from J, with 10 bases between. CDR1 MNHEY and CDR2 SVGAGI come from the germline V gene. This CDR3 has 14 amino acids. CDR3 sequence: CASSYQDSTYEQYF. In DNA, the CDR3 is TGTGCCAGCAGTTACCAGGACAGCACCTACGAGCAGTACTTC.

The count of this clonotype is one. The gene calls are TRBV12-3 or TRBV12-4 and TRBJ1-1; no reliable D call. V was trimmed by 5 bases and J by 1 base, leaving 11 bases between them. The CDR3 totals 14 residues. CDR3 sequence: CASSRLGPNTEAFF. CDR3 nucleotide sequence: TGTGCCAGCAGTCGGCTTGGCCCGAACACTGAAGCTTTCTTT.

The rearrangement uses TRBV7-9 and TRBJ2-1; D is undetermined. This CDR3 region has 12 residues. The V gene's germline CDR1 is SEHNR and CDR2 FQNEAQ (reference sequence). V was clipped by 1 base and J by 9 bases, with 7 bases between them. The CDR3 coding sequence is TGTGCCAGCAGCTTAGGAACTGCTGAGCAGTTCTTC. Protein sequence: CASSLGTAEQFF.

This sequence joins TRBV13 and TRBJ1-4; no firm D call. V shed 5 bases and J shed 3 bases, with 13 bases lying between them. The CDR3 covers 15 residues. Looked up from germline, CDR1 is PRHDT and CDR2 is FYEKMQ (reference sequence). The CDR3 reads CASSRSDGPNEKLFF. The DNA for the CDR3 is TGTGCCAGCAGCCGCTCGGACGGCCCTAATGAAAAACTGTTTTTT.

This clonotype was counted between two and nine times. The chain recombines TRBV12-3 or TRBV12-4 with TRBJ1-2; D is perhaps TRBD1 (6 bases). Trimming took 6 bases from V and 6 from J, leaving 11 bases between them. The CDR3 covers 12 residues. The CDR3 protein is CASSSGQHGYTF. The CDR3 nucleotides read TGTGCCAGCAGCTCCGGACAGCATGGCTACACCTTC.

The chain recombines TRBV6-1 with TRBJ2-7; 7 bases are a match to TRBD1. Germline V gives CDR1 MNHNS, CDR2 SASEGT. Trimming cost V 5 bases and J 2 bases; bases outside gene matches: 12. CDR3 size: 16 residues. The CDR3 bases are TGTGCCAGCAGTTTTACTTCGACAGGGAAGCCCTACGAGCAGTACTTC. Translating it yields CASSFTSTGKPYEQYF.